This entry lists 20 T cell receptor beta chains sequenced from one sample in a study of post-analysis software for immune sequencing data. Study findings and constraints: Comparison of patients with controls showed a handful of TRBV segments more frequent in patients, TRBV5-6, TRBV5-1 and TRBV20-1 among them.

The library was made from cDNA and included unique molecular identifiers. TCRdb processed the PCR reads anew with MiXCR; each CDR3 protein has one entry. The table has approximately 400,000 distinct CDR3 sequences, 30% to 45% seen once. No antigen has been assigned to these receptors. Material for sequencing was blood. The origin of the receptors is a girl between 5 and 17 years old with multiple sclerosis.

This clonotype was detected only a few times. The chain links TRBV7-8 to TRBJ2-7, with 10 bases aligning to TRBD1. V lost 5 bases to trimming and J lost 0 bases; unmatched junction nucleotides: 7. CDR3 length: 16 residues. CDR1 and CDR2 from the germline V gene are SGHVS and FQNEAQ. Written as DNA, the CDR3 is TGTGCCAGCAGCCCGACGACAGGGGGCTTCTCCTACGAGCAGTACTTC. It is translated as CASSPTTGGFSYEQYF.

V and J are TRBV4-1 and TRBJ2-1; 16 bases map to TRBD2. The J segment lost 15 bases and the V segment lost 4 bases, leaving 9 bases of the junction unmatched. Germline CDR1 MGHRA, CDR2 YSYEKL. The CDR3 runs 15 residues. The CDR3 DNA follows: TGCGCCAGCAGCCTTGGGACTAGCGGGGGGGAAAGTCCGTTCTTC. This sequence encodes CASSLGTSGGESPFF.

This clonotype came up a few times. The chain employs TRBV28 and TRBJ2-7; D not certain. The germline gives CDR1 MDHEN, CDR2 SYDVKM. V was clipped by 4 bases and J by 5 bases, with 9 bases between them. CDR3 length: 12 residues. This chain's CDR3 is CASSSSAHEQYF. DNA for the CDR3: TGTGCCAGCAGTTCGTCGGCCCACGAGCAGTACTTC. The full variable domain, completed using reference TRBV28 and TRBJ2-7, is DVKVTQSSRYLVKRTGEKVFLECVQDMDHENMFWYRQDPGLGLRLIYFSYDVKMKEKGDIPEGYSVSREKKERFSLILESASTNQTSMYLCASSSSAHEQYFGPGTRLTVT.

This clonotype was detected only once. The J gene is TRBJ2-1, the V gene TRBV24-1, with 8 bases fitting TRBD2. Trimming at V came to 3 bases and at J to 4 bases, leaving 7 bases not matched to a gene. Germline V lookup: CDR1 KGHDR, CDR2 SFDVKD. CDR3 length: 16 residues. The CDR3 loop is CATSDARAGGYNEQFF. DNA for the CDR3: TGTGCCACCAGTGATGCCCGGGCGGGGGGTTACAATGAGCAGTTCTTC.

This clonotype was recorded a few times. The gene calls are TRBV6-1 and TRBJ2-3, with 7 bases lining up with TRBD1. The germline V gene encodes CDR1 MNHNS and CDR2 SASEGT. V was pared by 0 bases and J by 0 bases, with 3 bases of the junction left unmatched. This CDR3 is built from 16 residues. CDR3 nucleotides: TGTGCCAGCAGTGAAGCAGGGGGCACTAGCACAGATACGCAGTATTTT. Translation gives CASSEAGGTSTDTQYF.

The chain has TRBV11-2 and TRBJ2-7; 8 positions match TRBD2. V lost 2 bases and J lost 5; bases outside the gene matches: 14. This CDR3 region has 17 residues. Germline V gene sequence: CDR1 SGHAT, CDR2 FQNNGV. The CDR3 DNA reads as TGTGCCAGCAGCTTAAGGGCCCCCCAGCGGGGGAGCCACGAGCAGTACTTC. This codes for CASSLRAPQRGSHEQYF.

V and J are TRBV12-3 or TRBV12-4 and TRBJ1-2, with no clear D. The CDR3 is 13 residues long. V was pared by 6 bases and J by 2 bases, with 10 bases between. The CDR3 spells CASRSTENYGYTF. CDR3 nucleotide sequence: TGTGCCAGCAGGTCTACAGAGAACTATGGCTACACCTTC.

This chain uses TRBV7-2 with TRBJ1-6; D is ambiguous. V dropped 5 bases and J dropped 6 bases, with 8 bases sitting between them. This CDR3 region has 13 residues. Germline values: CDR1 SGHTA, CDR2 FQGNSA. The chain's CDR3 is CASSQDLNSPLHF. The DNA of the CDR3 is TGTGCCAGCAGCCAAGATCTTAATTCACCCCTCCACTTT.

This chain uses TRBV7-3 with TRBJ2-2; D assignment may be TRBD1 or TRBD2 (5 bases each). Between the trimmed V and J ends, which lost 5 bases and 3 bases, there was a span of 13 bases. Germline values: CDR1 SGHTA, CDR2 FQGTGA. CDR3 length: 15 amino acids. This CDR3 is CASSPNGADTGELFF. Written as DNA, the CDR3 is TGTGCCAGCAGCCCGAACGGGGCGGACACCGGGGAGCTGTTTTTT. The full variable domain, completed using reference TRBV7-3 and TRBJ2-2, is GAGVSQTPSNKVTEKGKYVELRCDPISGHTALYWYRQSLGQGPEFLIYFQGTGAADDSGLPNDRFFAVRPEGSVSTLKIQRTERGDSAVYLCASSPNGADTGELFFGEGSRLTVL.

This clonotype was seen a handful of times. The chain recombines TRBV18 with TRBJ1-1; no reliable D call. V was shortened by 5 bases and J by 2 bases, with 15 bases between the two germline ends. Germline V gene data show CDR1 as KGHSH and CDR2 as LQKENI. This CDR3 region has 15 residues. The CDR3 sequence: CASSTTDPPNTEAFF. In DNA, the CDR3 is TGTGCCAGCTCAACAACAGATCCCCCTAACACTGAAGCTTTCTTT.

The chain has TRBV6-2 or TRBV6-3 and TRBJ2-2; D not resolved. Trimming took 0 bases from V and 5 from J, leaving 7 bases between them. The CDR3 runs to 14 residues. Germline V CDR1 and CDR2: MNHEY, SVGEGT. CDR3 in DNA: TGTGCCAGCAGTTACTCGAAGGTTACCGGGGAGCTGTTTTTT. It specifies CASSYSKVTGELFF.

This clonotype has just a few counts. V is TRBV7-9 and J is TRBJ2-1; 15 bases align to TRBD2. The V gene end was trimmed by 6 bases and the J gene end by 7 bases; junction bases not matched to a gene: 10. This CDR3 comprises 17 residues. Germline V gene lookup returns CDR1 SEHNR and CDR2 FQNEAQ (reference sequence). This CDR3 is CASSSGTSGGFRNEQFF. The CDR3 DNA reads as TGTGCCAGCAGTTCCGGGACTAGCGGGGGGTTTAGGAATGAGCAGTTCTTC.

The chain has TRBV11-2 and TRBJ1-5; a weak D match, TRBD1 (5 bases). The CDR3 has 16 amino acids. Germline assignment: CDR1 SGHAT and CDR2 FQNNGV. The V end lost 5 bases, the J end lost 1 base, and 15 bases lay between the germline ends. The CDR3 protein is CASSLRGESSNQPQHF. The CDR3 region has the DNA TGTGCCAGCAGCCTAAGAGGGGAGTCGAGCAATCAGCCCCAGCATTTT. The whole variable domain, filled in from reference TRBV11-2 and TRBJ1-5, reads EAGVAQSPRYKIIEKRQSVAFWCNPISGHATLYWYQQILGQGPKLLIQFQNNGVVDDSQLPKDRFSAERLKGVDSTLKIQPAKLEDSAVYLCASSLRGESSNQPQHFGDGTRLSIL.

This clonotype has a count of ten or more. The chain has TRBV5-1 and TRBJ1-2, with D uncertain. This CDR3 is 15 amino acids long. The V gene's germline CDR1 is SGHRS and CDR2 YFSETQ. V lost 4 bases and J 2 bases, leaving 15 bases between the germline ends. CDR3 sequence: CASSRGENENYGYTF. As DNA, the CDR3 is TGCGCCAGCAGCCGTGGGGAGAACGAGAACTATGGCTACACCTTC. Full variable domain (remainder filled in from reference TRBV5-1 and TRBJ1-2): KAGVTQTPRYLIKTRGQQVTLSCSPISGHRSVSWYQQTPGQGLQFLFEYFSETQRNKGNFPGRFSGRQFSNSRSEMNVSTLELGDSALYLCASSRGENENYGYTFGSGTRLTVV.

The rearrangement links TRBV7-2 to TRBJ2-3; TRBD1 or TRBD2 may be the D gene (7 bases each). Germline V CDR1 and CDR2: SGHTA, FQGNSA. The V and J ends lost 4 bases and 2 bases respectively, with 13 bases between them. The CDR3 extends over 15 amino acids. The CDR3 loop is CASSSQGGNTDTQYF. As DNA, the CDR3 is TGTGCCAGCAGCTCCCAGGGGGGGAACACAGATACGCAGTATTTT.

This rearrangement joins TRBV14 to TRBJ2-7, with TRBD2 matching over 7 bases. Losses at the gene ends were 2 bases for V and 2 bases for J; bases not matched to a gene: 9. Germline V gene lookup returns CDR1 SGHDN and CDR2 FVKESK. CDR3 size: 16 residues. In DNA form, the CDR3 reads TGTGCCAGCAGCCAATGGGGGGGACTATCAACCTACGAGCAGTACTTC. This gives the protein CASSQWGGLSTYEQYF.

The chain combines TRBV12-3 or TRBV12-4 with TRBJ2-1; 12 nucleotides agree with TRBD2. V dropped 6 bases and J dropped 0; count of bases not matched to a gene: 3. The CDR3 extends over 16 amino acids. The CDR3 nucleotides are TGTGCCAGCAGCCCGACTAGCGGGGGCTCCTACAATGAGCAGTTCTTC. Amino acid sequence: CASSPTSGGSYNEQFF.

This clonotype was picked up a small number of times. The CDR3 loop reads CASSPTRTGGIYEQYF. Written as DNA, the CDR3 is TGCGCCAGCAGCCCCACGCGGACAGGGGGCATCTACGAGCAGTACTTC. The V call is TRBV4-1, the J call TRBJ2-7; 11 nucleotides match TRBD1. Trimming cost V 4 bases and J 3 bases; bases outside gene matches: 8. The CDR3 runs 16 residues. The germline V gene encodes CDR1 MGHRA and CDR2 YSYEKL.

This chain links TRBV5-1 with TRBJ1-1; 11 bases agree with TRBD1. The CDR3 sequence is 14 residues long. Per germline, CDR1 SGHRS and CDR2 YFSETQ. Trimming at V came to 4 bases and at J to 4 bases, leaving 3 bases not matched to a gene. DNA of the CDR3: TGCGCCAGCAGCACGGGACAGGGGGGCACTGAAGCTTTCTTT. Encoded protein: CASSTGQGGTEAFF. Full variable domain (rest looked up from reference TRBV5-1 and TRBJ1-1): KAGVTQTPRYLIKTRGQQVTLSCSPISGHRSVSWYQQTPGQGLQFLFEYFSETQRNKGNFPGRFSGRQFSNSRSEMNVSTLELGDSALYLCASSTGQGGTEAFFGQGTRLTVV.

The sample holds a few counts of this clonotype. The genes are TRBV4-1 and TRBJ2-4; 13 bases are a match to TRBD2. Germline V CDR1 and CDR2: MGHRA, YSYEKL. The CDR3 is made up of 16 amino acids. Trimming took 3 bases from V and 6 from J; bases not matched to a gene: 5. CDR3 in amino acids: CASSQGTSGGVNIQYF. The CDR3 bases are TGCGCCAGCAGCCAGGGTACTAGCGGGGGGGTAAACATTCAGTACTTC.